The clone carrying this T cell receptor beta chain has a handful of counts. Its antigen is still unknown. TCRdb analysed the 5' RACE reads with MiXCR anew, one entry per CDR3 protein. The table shows some 300,000 distinct CDR3 sequences, with 8% to 9.5% occurring only once. The entry originates in a study of T cells after yellow fever vaccination. Study-level points and caveats: In post-booster samples, most primary-vaccination clones reappeared (approximately 95% CD4, roughly 88% CD8). The secondary response peaked faster, at day 5 versus 15, but was weaker.

CDR1 is WSHSY and CDR2 is SAAADI in the germline V gene. This CDR3 contains 12 residues. V was pared by 11 bases and J by 0 bases, with 5 bases between. This material consisted of PBMCs, taken about 49 days after the first yellow fever vaccination. This TCR came from a man aged 18 to 30 who received the YFV17D yellow fever vaccine. This chain joins TRBV10-2 and TRBJ2-6; D uncertain. DNA of the CDR3: TGCGCCGCTACCTCTGGGGCCAACGTCCTGACTTTC. This translates into CAATSGANVLTF.